This entry lists 20 T cell receptor beta chains sequenced from one sample in a study of CD8 T cells in ankylosing spondylitis. Whole-study results and caveats: One TCR beta motif, made up of roughly eight highly homologous variants, appeared characteristic of ankylosing spondylitis blood.

MiXCR, applied by TCRdb to the 5' RACE reads, yields one record per CDR3 protein. The data show roughly 490,000 distinct CDR3 sequences, about 5.7% seen once. No antigen has been assigned to these receptors. Material: blood, either unsorted or a sorted T cell fraction (not recorded which). Receptor source: a male donor with ankylosing spondylitis.

This clonotype was found many times. The chain uses TRBV7-2 and TRBJ1-4; 10 nucleotides agree with TRBD1. CDR1 and CDR2 (germline): SGHTA, FQGNSA. Germline trimming cut 5 bases from V and 5 bases from J; bases unmatched to any gene: 11. The CDR3 loop spans 17 amino acids. The CDR3 spells CASSTGQGREGNEKLFF. In DNA form, the CDR3 reads TGTGCCAGCAGCACGGGACAGGGGAGAGAAGGGAATGAAAAACTGTTTTTT.

This clonotype was observed at least ten times. V gene TRBV5-6 combines with J gene TRBJ1-6; 9 nucleotides line up with TRBD1. The CDR3 extends over 14 amino acids. Per the germline V gene, CDR1 is SGHDT and CDR2 is YYEEEE. The J segment lost 8 bases and the V segment lost 3 bases, leaving 3 bases of the junction unmatched. CDR3: CASSWGQGDSPLHF. The CDR3 nucleotides are TGTGCCAGCAGCTGGGGACAGGGTGATTCACCCCTCCACTTT.

Only a few counts were recorded for this clonotype. This chain connects TRBV27 to TRBJ2-5; D could derive from TRBD1 or TRBD2 (6 bases each). The CDR3 consists of 17 residues. Germline V gene lookup returns CDR1 MNHEY and CDR2 SMNVEV (reference sequence). Trimming cost V 0 bases and J 1 base, with 15 bases left between them. CDR3 DNA sequence: TGTGCCAGCAGTTTATCGCGTGGAGGGGGACCCCAAGAGACCCAGTACTTC. Its translation is CASSLSRGGGPQETQYF.

This clonotype was detected only a few times. V and J are TRBV27 and TRBJ2-7; possible D gene TRBD1, 5 bases. CDR1 is MNHEY, CDR2 SMNVEV, per germline (reference sequence). The ends were cut back, 5 bases at V and 2 bases at J, with 19 bases in the middle. The CDR3 has 16 amino acids. CDR3 residues: CASSIPDKPNPYEQYF. Written as DNA, the CDR3 is TGTGCCAGCAGTATCCCGGACAAGCCCAATCCCTACGAGCAGTACTTC.

This clonotype appeared many times. The V gene is TRBV5-1, the J gene TRBJ2-7; 9 bases fit TRBD1. With V trimmed by 4 bases and J by 3 bases, 5 bases remained unmatched. The CDR3 runs to 14 residues. In germline, CDR1 is SGHRS, CDR2 YFSETQ. CDR3 sequence: CASSPGTGLYEQYF. The CDR3 DNA reads TGCGCCAGCAGCCCCGGGACAGGGCTCTACGAGCAGTACTTC.

Ten or more counts support this clonotype. The chain couples TRBV7-6 to TRBJ1-2, with a weak D call TRBD1 (5 bases). This CDR3 has 15 amino acids. CDR1 is SGHVS, CDR2 FNYEAQ, per germline. Trimming pared 0 bases from V and 4 bases from J, leaving 12 bases between. As DNA, the CDR3 is TGTGCCAGCAGCTTAGCGAGGTCAGGGTCCTATGGCTACACCTTC. It specifies CASSLARSGSYGYTF.

This clonotype occurred a few times. The genes are TRBV5-6 and TRBJ2-1, with D maybe TRBD2 (6 bases). CDR3 length equals 15 residues. The germline CDR1 and CDR2 sequences are SGHDT and YYEEEE. Trimming cost V 3 bases and J 4 bases, with 14 bases left between them. The CDR3, as DNA: TGTGCCAGCAGCTCCCCGGCTGGGGGGTACAATGAGCAGTTCTTC. It yields the protein CASSSPAGGYNEQFF.

This clonotype was recorded a few times. This chain joins TRBV9 and TRBJ2-7; D unresolved. Germline CDR1 SGDLS, CDR2 YYNGEE. The length of the CDR3 is 13 residues. V dropped 3 bases and J dropped 6 bases, with 13 bases sitting between them. For the CDR3, the DNA is TGTGCCAGCAGCGCCACGGGCGGACCCGAGCAGTACTTC. Protein product: CASSATGGPEQYF.

This rearrangement joins TRBV20-1 to TRBJ2-7; 8 positions match TRBD1. Germline V lookup: CDR1 DFQATT, CDR2 SNEGSKA (reference sequence). This CDR3 has 14 residues. Germline trimming cut 6 bases from V and 0 bases from J; bases unmatched to any gene: 7. The DNA of the CDR3 is TGCAGTGCCCCCAGGACAGGGAACTCCTACGAGCAGTACTTC. This sequence encodes CSAPRTGNSYEQYF.

This clonotype was counted at least ten times. Here the CDR3 reads CSVGRNYEQYF. The CDR3 DNA follows: TGCAGCGTTGGACGGAATTACGAGCAGTACTTC. This chain links TRBV29-1 with TRBJ2-7; D unresolved. This CDR3 has 11 amino acids. Trimming took 4 bases from V and 4 from J, leaving 8 bases between them. The germline CDR1 and CDR2 sequences are SQVTM and ANQGSEA.

This clonotype was observed many times. Here the CDR3 reads CSARVRAGNTEAFF. In DNA form, the CDR3 reads TGCAGCGCTCGAGTGAGGGCCGGGAACACTGAAGCTTTCTTT. This chain links TRBV29-1 with TRBJ1-1, with D hard to call. Trimming removed 7 bases at V and 1 base at J, with 16 bases between. Germline-derived CDR1 and CDR2 are SQVTM and ANQGSEA. CDR3 size: 14 residues.

At least ten counts were recorded for this clonotype. The rearrangement joins TRBV5-1 to TRBJ2-6; D not certain. The V and J ends lost 4 bases and 0 bases respectively, with 11 bases between them. This CDR3 has 16 amino acids. Germline CDR1 and CDR2: SGHRS and YFSETQ. CDR3 in amino acids: CASSRTEISGANVLTF. Here the CDR3 DNA reads TGCGCCAGCAGCCGGACGGAGATCTCTGGGGCCAACGTCCTGACTTTC.

V gene TRBV7-2 combines with J gene TRBJ1-6; 7 nucleotides match TRBD1. The CDR3 spans 15 residues. Germline V gene data show CDR1 as SGHTA and CDR2 as FQGNSA. The V and J ends lost 5 bases and 3 bases, in that order; junction bases with no gene match: 4. In DNA form, the CDR3 reads TGTGCCAGCAGCCAGGACAGGATCTATAATTCACCCCTCCACTTT. This encodes CASSQDRIYNSPLHF.

This clonotype was counted many times. The genes are TRBV4-3 and TRBJ1-5; 8 bases are a match to TRBD1. Germline V gene lookup returns CDR1 LGHNA and CDR2 YSLEER. This CDR3 has 14 amino acids. The V segment lost 1 base and the J segment 7 bases; nucleotides outside the gene matches: 3. In DNA form, the CDR3 reads TGCGCCAGCAGCCAAGTTAACAGGGGGCAGCCCCAGCATTTT. Amino acid sequence: CASSQVNRGQPQHF.

This clonotype was recorded a few times. This chain links TRBV28 with TRBJ2-6; D is possibly TRBD2 (5 bases). Deletions cut 7 bases from V and 3 bases from J, with 10 bases between. In germline, CDR1 is MDHEN, CDR2 SYDVKM. The CDR3 totals 14 residues. CDR3 protein: CASTSGFGANVLTF. Written as DNA, the CDR3 is TGTGCCAGCACCTCGGGATTTGGGGCCAACGTCCTGACTTTC.

Ten or more counts support this clonotype. The V gene is TRBV29-1, the J gene TRBJ2-1; no definite D call. The CDR3 loop spans 13 amino acids. Germline assignment: CDR1 SQVTM and CDR2 ANQGSEA. The CDR3 bases are TGCAGTGGAGCCCTAAGATCCTACAATGAGCAGTTCTTC. This gives the protein CSGALRSYNEQFF.

At least ten counts were recorded for this clonotype. This chain connects TRBV16 to TRBJ1-5; D gene ambiguous. This CDR3 spans 13 amino acids. Between the trimmed V and J ends, which lost 0 bases and 5 bases, there was a span of 5 bases. Germline lookup yields CDR1 KGHSY and CDR2 FQNENV. CDR3 sequence reads: CASSQSWDQPQHF. The DNA of the CDR3 is TGTGCCAGCAGCCAATCGTGGGATCAGCCCCAGCATTTT.

This clonotype was seen a few times. The rearrangement uses TRBV24-1 and TRBJ2-2; tentatively, D is TRBD2 (5 bases). CDR1 is KGHDR and CDR2 is SFDVKD in the germline V gene. Trimming took off 1 base at V and 1 base at J, with 15 bases between the two ends. CDR3 length: 18 amino acids. CDR3 residues: CATSDFRWGVMNTGELFF. The CDR3 nucleotides are TGTGCCACCAGTGATTTCAGATGGGGAGTGATGAACACCGGGGAGCTGTTTTTT.

The sample holds many counts of this clonotype. The gene calls are TRBV5-1 and TRBJ2-3; 9 bases are a match to TRBD2. The CDR3 is 14 residues long. Germline loops: CDR1 SGHRS, CDR2 YFSETQ. Trimming removed 4 bases from V and 3 bases from J; junction bases left unmatched: 3. In DNA, the CDR3 is TGCGCCAGCAGCCAAGCGGGGGGTACAGATACGCAGTATTTT. Its translation: CASSQAGGTDTQYF. The full variable domain, rest sourced from reference TRBV5-1 and TRBJ2-3, is KAGVTQTPRYLIKTRGQQVTLSCSPISGHRSVSWYQQTPGQGLQFLFEYFSETQRNKGNFPGRFSGRQFSNSRSEMNVSTLELGDSALYLCASSQAGGTDTQYFGPGTRLTVL.

In its sample, this clonotype was seen many times. The V gene is TRBV11-1, the J gene TRBJ2-7, with 13 bases matching TRBD2. The CDR3 extends over 18 amino acids. Per the germline V gene, CDR1 is SGHAT and CDR2 is FQDESV (reference sequence). V was clipped by 3 bases and J by 5 bases; unmatched bases: 13. The DNA of the CDR3 is TGTGCCAGCAGCTTGGGGGCCGGGACTAGCGGGAACATCGACGAGCAGTACTTC. It yields the protein CASSLGAGTSGNIDEQYF.